These T cell receptor beta chains were read from a single sample in a study of blood T cell repertoires in COVID-19. This table comes from immunoSEQ multiplex PCR, and its TCRdb copy is limited to in-frame clones, with some not included. The table has about 270,000 clones, 86% seen once. Material: peripheral blood. All receptors derive from an elderly woman with COVID-19, enrolled during active disease. Both conserved end residues are part of each CDR3. The order of the fields is V gene, clone size, D gene, J gene, CDR3 protein, CDR3 DNA. A D gene is named only where the DNA matches it firmly. Clone size is shown for a subset of rows, as once, few, many or a class of expanded clone.

V: TRBV28; size: .; D: TRBD1; J: TRBJ1-1; CDR3: CASSKMRQGRNTEAFF; DNA: TGTGCCAGCAGCAAGATGAGACAGGGAAGGAACACTGAAGCTTTCTTT
V: TRBV5-4; size: .; D: TRBD1; J: TRBJ1-4; CDR3: CASSAWTGSNEKLFF; DNA: TGTGCCAGCAGCGCTTGGACAGGGTCTAATGAAAAACTGTTTTTT
V: TRBV7-8; size: .; D: .; J: TRBJ2-1; CDR3: CASSLADIPLYNEQFF; DNA: TGTGCCAGCAGCTTAGCCGACATACCCCTCTACAATGAGCAGTTCTTC
V: TRBV19; size: .; D: .; J: TRBJ1-6; CDR3: CASSKPQTGSVSPLHF; DNA: TGTGCCAGTAGTAAACCCCAAACAGGGTCTGTTTCACCCCTCCACTTT
V: TRBV4-1; size: .; D: TRBD2; J: TRBJ2-3; CDR3: CASSQATSGGISDTQYF; DNA: TGCGCCAGCAGCCAAGCTACTAGCGGGGGAATTAGTGATACGCAGTATTTT
V: TRBV6-5; size: once; D: .; J: TRBJ1-1; CDR3: CASRVKNTEAFF; DNA: TGTGCCAGCCGAGTTAAGAACACTGAAGCTTTCTTT
V: TRBV7-3; size: few; D: .; J: TRBJ1-1; CDR3: CASSRQENTEAFF; DNA: TGTGCCAGCAGCCGTCAGGAGAACACTGAAGCTTTCTTT
V: TRBV12-3/TRBV12-4; size: .; D: TRBD1; J: TRBJ1-5; CDR3: CASGQGNQPQHF; DNA: TGTGCCAGCGGACAGGGCAATCAGCCCCAGCATTTT
V: TRBV18; size: .; D: .; J: TRBJ1-2; CDR3: CASSPQEAIGGYTF; DNA: TGTGCCAGCTCACCACAGGAAGCCATCGGGGGCTACACCTTC
V: TRBV3-1/TRBV3-2; size: once; D: .; J: TRBJ2-3; CDR3: CASSHSGADTQYF; DNA: TGTGCCAGCAGTCACTCCGGGGCAGATACGCAGTATTTT
V: TRBV5-1; size: .; D: TRBD1; J: TRBJ1-1; CDR3: CASSLGDRGTEAFF; DNA: TGCGCCAGCAGCTTGGGCGACAGGGGGACTGAAGCTTTCTTT
V: TRBV6-2/TRBV6-3; size: once; D: TRBD2; J: TRBJ2-1; CDR3: CASSYSTAGGPNNEQFF; DNA: TGTGCCAGCAGTTACTCGACTGCGGGGGGGCCGAACAATGAGCAGTTCTTC
V: TRBV5-5; size: .; D: TRBD1; J: TRBJ2-7; CDR3: CASSLHGTGGSYEQYF; DNA: TGTGCCAGCAGCTTGCACGGGACAGGGGGCTCCTACGAGCAGTACTTC
V: TRBV5-6; size: .; D: TRBD1; J: TRBJ1-2; CDR3: CASSHRDRVGYTF; DNA: TGTGCCAGCAGCCACCGGGACAGGGTCGGCTACACCTTC
V: TRBV28; size: once; D: .; J: TRBJ1-3; CDR3: CATGGRGSGNTIYF; DNA: TGTGCCACCGGGGGGAGGGGTTCTGGAAACACCATATATTTT
V: TRBV18; size: .; D: TRBD1; J: TRBJ1-1; CDR3: CASSPLDRVIAFF; DNA: TGTGCCAGCTCACCCCTGGACAGGGTGATAGCTTTCTTT
V: TRBV20-1; size: .; D: .; J: TRBJ2-1; CDR3: CSARSLREQFF; DNA: TGCAGTGCCAGGTCACTTCGTGAGCAGTTCTTC
V: TRBV5-1; size: .; D: .; J: TRBJ2-1; CDR3: CASSLGLAGASYNEQFF; DNA: TGCGCCAGCAGCTTGGGCTTGGCGGGGGCCTCCTACAATGAGCAGTTCTTC
V: TRBV18; size: .; D: TRBD1; J: TRBJ2-7; CDR3: CASSPGTGGEQYF; DNA: TGTGCCAGCTCACCAGGGACAGGGGGCGAGCAGTACTTC
V: TRBV6-5; size: .; D: .; J: TRBJ2-7; CDR3: CASRRDGTSYEQYF; DNA: TGTGCCAGCCGGCGGGACGGGACCTCCTACGAGCAGTACTTC
V: TRBV10-1; size: few; D: .; J: TRBJ2-5; CDR3: CASSESLVETQYF; DNA: TGCGCCAGCAGTGAATCGCTAGTAGAGACCCAGTACTTC
V: TRBV19; size: few; D: .; J: TRBJ2-2; CDR3: CASSPEGGDNTGELFF; DNA: TGTGCCAGTAGTCCCGAGGGGGGGGATAACACCGGGGAGCTGTTTTTT
V: TRBV7-9; size: .; D: .; J: TRBJ1-4; CDR3: CASSLVNEKLFF; DNA: TGTGCCAGCAGCTTAGTAAATGAAAAACTGTTTTTT
V: TRBV4-1; size: .; D: .; J: TRBJ2-3; CDR3: CASSQAGFRGTDTQYF; DNA: TGCGCCAGCAGCCAAGCGGGATTCAGGGGAACAGATACGCAGTATTTT
V: TRBV6-5; size: .; D: .; J: TRBJ2-7; CDR3: CASSYYSRSSYEQYF; DNA: TGTGCCAGCAGTTACTACTCCCGTAGCTCCTACGAGCAGTACTTC
V: TRBV3-1/TRBV3-2; size: .; D: TRBD1; J: TRBJ1-3; CDR3: CASSSTGGSGNTIYF; DNA: TGTGCCAGCAGCTCGACAGGGGGCTCTGGAAACACCATATATTTT
V: TRBV2; size: .; D: TRBD2; J: TRBJ2-3; CDR3: CASSESGLAGTDTQYF; DNA: TGTGCCAGCAGTGAATCTGGACTAGCGGGCACAGATACGCAGTATTTT
V: TRBV6-5; size: .; D: TRBD2; J: TRBJ2-7; CDR3: CASKAGGTYEQYF; DNA: TGTGCCAGCAAGGCGGGGGGGACCTACGAGCAGTACTTC
V: TRBV11-2; size: .; D: .; J: TRBJ1-4; CDR3: CASSLGTAEKLFF; DNA: TGTGCCAGCAGCTTAGGGACTGCGGAAAAACTGTTTTTT
V: TRBV5-6; size: .; D: TRBD1; J: TRBJ2-2; CDR3: CASSPAGGNTGELFF; DNA: TGTGCCAGCAGCCCGGCAGGGGGCAACACCGGGGAGCTGTTTTTT
V: TRBV6-6; size: .; D: TRBD1; J: TRBJ1-2; CDR3: CASSYWGQDGYTF; DNA: TGTGCCAGCAGTTACTGGGGACAGGATGGCTACACCTTC
V: TRBV11-2; size: once; D: TRBD2; J: TRBJ2-2; CDR3: CASSPAGEDTGELFF; DNA: TGTGCCAGCAGCCCAGCGGGGGAGGACACCGGGGAGCTGTTTTTT
V: TRBV19; size: .; D: TRBD2; J: TRBJ2-2; CDR3: CASSIYGGTNTGELFF; DNA: TGTGCCAGTAGTATTTACGGGGGGACGAACACCGGGGAGCTGTTTTTT
V: TRBV2; size: .; D: TRBD2; J: TRBJ2-5; CDR3: CASSESGRGGGGGQYF; DNA: TGTGCCAGCAGTGAATCCGGACGGGGAGGCGGGGGAGGGCAGTACTTC